This T cell receptor beta chain is from a study of graft-versus-host responses after intestinal transplantation. Across the study: All recipients were given anti-thymocyte globulin induction, and tacrolimus and steroids were then administered for approximately 3 years.

With V trimmed by 0 bases and J by 4 bases, 5 bases remained unmatched. Germline lookup yields CDR1 GTSNPN and CDR2 SVGIG (reference sequence). This CDR3 has 14 residues. Turning to this clone: Its antigen is as yet unknown.

TCRdb's copy holds only in-frame clones and misses some; the assay was immunoSEQ multiplex PCR. This table holds more than 100,000 clones, 85% to 95% found once. The clonotype comes from a human donor who received an intestinal transplant. The rearrangement links TRBV30 to TRBJ1-1, with 7 bases that match TRBD1. Specimen: unstimulated CD4+ T cells sorted from spleen or lymph node cells, collected before intestinal transplant. As DNA, the CDR3 is TGTGCCTGGAGTGTAGGGGGCCGGGGCACTGAAGCTTTCTTT. It encodes CAWSVGGRGTEAFF. The complete variable domain, with remaining parts taken from reference TRBV30 and TRBJ1-1, reads SQTIHQWPATLVQPVGSPLSLECTVEGTSNPNLYWYRQAAGRGLQLLFYSVGIGQISSEVPQNLSASRPQDRQFILSSKKLLLSDSGFYLCAWSVGGRGTEAFFGQGTRLTVV.